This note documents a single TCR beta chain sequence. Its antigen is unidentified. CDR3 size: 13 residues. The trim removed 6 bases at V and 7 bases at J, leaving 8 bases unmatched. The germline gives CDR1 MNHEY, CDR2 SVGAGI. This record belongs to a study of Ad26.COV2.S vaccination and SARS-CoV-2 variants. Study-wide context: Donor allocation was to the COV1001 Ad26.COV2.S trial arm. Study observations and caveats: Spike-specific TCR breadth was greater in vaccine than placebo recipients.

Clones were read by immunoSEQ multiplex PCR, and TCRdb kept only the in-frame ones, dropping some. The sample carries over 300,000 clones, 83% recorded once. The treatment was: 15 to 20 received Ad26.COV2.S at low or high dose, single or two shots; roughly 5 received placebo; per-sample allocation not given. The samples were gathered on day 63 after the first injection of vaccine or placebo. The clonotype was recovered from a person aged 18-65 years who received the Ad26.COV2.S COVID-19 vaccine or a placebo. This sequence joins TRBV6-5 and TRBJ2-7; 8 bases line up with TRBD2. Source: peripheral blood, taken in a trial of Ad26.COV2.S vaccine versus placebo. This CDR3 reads CASRLPGGGEQYF. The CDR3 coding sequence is TGTGCCAGCAGACTTCCGGGAGGGGGGGAGCAGTACTTC.